One and the same sample provided the 11 T cell receptor beta chains below, sequenced in a study of monozygotic twins with inflammatory bowel disease. Each CDR3 protein gets one entry in TCRdb, which reprocessed the 5' RACE reads and gives no DNA. The sample holds approximately 400,000 distinct CDR3 sequences. The specimen was blood. These receptors came from a human donor with ulcerative colitis or Crohn's disease, or a healthy co-twin of an affected twin (not recorded which).

The chain combines TRBV7-2 with TRBJ1-5; the D call of TRBD1 rests on TCRdb alone, since no DNA is present to check it. The CDR3 has 15 amino acids. The V gene's germline CDR1 is SGHTA and CDR2 FQGNSA. CDR3 sequence reads: CASSPRTGRDQPQHF.

This chain links TRBV20-1 with TRBJ1-1. The CDR3 covers 15 residues. Per germline, CDR1 DFQATT and CDR2 SNEGSKA (reference sequence). The CDR3 loop reads CSARDPFFQNTEAFF.

The V call is TRBV12-3 or TRBV12-4, the J call TRBJ2-7; as DNA is missing, the TRBD1 call by TCRdb cannot be tested. This CDR3 is built from 14 residues. CDR3: CASRPGGAGYEKYF.

The V gene is TRBV5-1, the J gene TRBJ2-1; TCRdb's D gene call, TRBD2, goes unchecked for lack of DNA. The CDR3 extends over 16 amino acids. Germline V gene sequence: CDR1 SGHRS, CDR2 YFSETQ. The CDR3 spells CASSFPREVPYNEQFF.

This chain connects TRBV7-2 to TRBJ1-1. CDR3 length: 14 amino acids. Germline V gives CDR1 SGHTA, CDR2 FQGNSA. This CDR3 reads CASSFGGGHTEAFF. Drawing the rest from reference TRBV7-2 and TRBJ1-1, the complete variable domain is GAGVSQSPSNKVTEKGKDVELRCDPISGHTALYWYRQSLGQGLEFLIYFQGNSAPDKSGLPSDRFSAERTGGSVSTLTIQRTQQEDSAVYLCASSFGGGHTEAFFGQGTRLTVV.

V usage is TRBV5-5 and J usage is TRBJ1-1; lacking DNA, the TRBD1 call made by TCRdb goes unchecked. The CDR3 extends over 17 amino acids. Germline values: CDR1 SGHKS, CDR2 YYEKEE (reference sequence). The CDR3 loop is CASSFWAQQGLGTEAFF.

The V call is TRBV20-1, the J call TRBJ2-2. Per germline, CDR1 DFQATT and CDR2 SNEGSKA (reference sequence). There are 17 residues in the CDR3. Here the CDR3 reads CSARDSSGSMSTGELFF.

The genes are TRBV21-1 and TRBJ2-3; there is no DNA to check the TCRdb D call of TRBD2. TRBV21-1 is tagged as a pseudogene. The CDR3 runs 17 residues. CDR3 region: CASNLLSTSGVTDTQYF.

The chain recombines TRBV24-1 with TRBJ2-4; TCRdb returns TRBD2, unconfirmable since there is no DNA. Germline CDR1 reads KGHDR; CDR2 reads SFDVKD. The CDR3 length is 15 residues. The CDR3 sequence is CATSDGGSVKNIQYF.

The V and J genes are TRBV28 and TRBJ1-1. The germline gives CDR1 MDHEN, CDR2 SYDVKM. The CDR3 sequence is 15 residues long. The CDR3 reads CASSLRQTGNTEAFF.

The gene calls are TRBV5-1 and TRBJ2-3; no DNA is available, so the TRBD1 call from TCRdb remains unchecked. This CDR3 has 19 residues. Germline loops: CDR1 SGHRS, CDR2 YFSETQ. This chain's CDR3 is CASSLAVSSPGGLTDTQYF.